This TCR beta chain was observed in a study of T cells in Graves' hyperthyroidism and ophthalmopathy. The investigators amplified TCR beta CDR3 regions from RNA transcripts. The study used the HTBI primer set for a first-round RT-PCR of the TCR CDR3. TCRdb re-called the multiplex PCR reads through MiXCR, storing one row per CDR3 protein. The sample records approximately 400,000 distinct CDR3 sequences, roughly 13% being singletons. The CDR3 loop spans 11 amino acids. Germline V CDR1 and CDR2: MNHEY, SMNVEV (reference sequence). V dropped 6 bases and J dropped 4 bases, with 4 bases sitting between them. This clonotype was found many times. Any patient presenting with uncontrolled infection, other autoimmune disease, pregnancy or lactation was left out. Diagnosing involved the use of clinical symptoms, serum thyroxine and TRAb, thyroid ultrasound and orbital computed tomography. PBMCs were sourced from roughly 9.7 ml fresh peripheral blood.

Sequences were obtained from blood. This rearrangement joins TRBV27 to TRBJ1-3, with no clear D. The source is a man in his forties or fifties with Graves' ophthalmopathy. The CDR3 bases are TGTGCCAGCAGCAAGGGAAACACCATATATTTT. Translating it yields CASSKGNTIYF.